One and the same sample provided the 20 T cell receptor beta chains below, sequenced in a study of T cell clonality in common variable immunodeficiency. Overall study findings and caveats: Fewer deletions and N-nucleotide insertions were reportedly seen in common variable immunodeficiency TCR beta sequences.

These TCRs are of unknown antigen specificity. The protocol was immunoSEQ multiplex PCR, while the TCRdb copy is restricted to in-frame clones and leaves out a portion. The sample gives just over 20,000 clones, none seen only once, and the top ten clones hold around 2.4%. Sequencing was carried out using peripheral blood mononuclear cells. The receptors derive from a human donor with common variable immunodeficiency.

This clone occurred many times. Read coverage stops 3 residues before the CDR3 terminus; the germline J gene supplies the remainder. The V and J genes are TRBV2 and TRBJ2-1; D may be TRBD1 or TRBD2 (5 bases each). V was clipped by 11 bases and J by 7 bases, with 15 bases between them. Germline loops: CDR1 SNHLY, CDR2 FYNNEI. This CDR3 comprises 12 residues. CDR3 region: CASRGAGNEQFF. The CDR3 DNA, read in part, is TGTGCCTCCCGAGGGGCAGGGAATGAG.

This clone has ten or more counts. The read finishes 3 residues shy of the CDR3 end, and the germline J gene is used to complete it. The rearrangement links TRBV6-1 to TRBJ1-1; 7 bases are shared with TRBD1. V gave up 2 bases and J gave up 7 bases; unmatched junction bases: 1. Germline values: CDR1 MNHNS, CDR2 SASEGT. The CDR3 length is 12 residues. Incomplete CDR3 DNA: TGTGCCAGCAGTGAAAGACAGGGTGAA. Protein: CASSERQGE. Given in full, the CDR3 is CASSERQGEAFF.

This clone was counted many times. The DNA ends 3 residues before the CDR3 does, and the rest of the CDR3 is filled in from the germline J gene. The rearrangement joins TRBV2 to TRBJ2-5; the D gene is possibly TRBD2 (6 bases). Trimming took off 3 bases at V and 7 bases at J, with 12 bases between the two ends. Germline CDR1 and CDR2: SNHLY and FYNNEI. This CDR3 comprises 13 residues. CDR3 DNA, as far as it was read: TGTGCCAGCAGTGAGGGAGCGGGCGGGACC. Encoded protein: CASSEGAGGT. The full CDR3 is CASSEGAGGTQYF.

This clone was counted ten times or more. The read ends 3 residues shy of where the CDR3 ends; the end is completed using the germline J gene. V gene TRBV10-3 combines with J gene TRBJ2-1; 10 bases match TRBD2. The CDR3 runs 15 residues. In germline, CDR1 is ENHRY, CDR2 SYGVKD. Trimming took 6 bases from V and 4 from J; bases not matched to a gene: 6. The chain's CDR3 is CAIRVAGGTYNEQFF. Incomplete CDR3 DNA: TGTGCCATCAGGGTAGCGGGGGGAACTTACAATGAG.

This clone was seen at least ten times. The read is 3 residues too short to cover the CDR3 end, so that end is filled in from the germline J gene. J is TRBJ1-6 and V is TRBV20-1, with TRBD1 identical over 7 bases. V gave up 6 bases and J gave up 10 bases; unmatched junction bases: 6. Germline CDR1 reads DFQATT; CDR2 reads SNEGSKA (reference sequence). The CDR3 runs to 12 residues. CDR3 DNA (partial): TGCAGTGCCCCCAGACAGGGATCACCC. Translating it yields CSAPRQGSP. From start to end, the CDR3 is CSAPRQGSPLHF.

There are a few counts of this clone. The read ends 3 residues before the CDR3 terminus; that terminus is restored from the germline J gene. This chain links TRBV11-1 with TRBJ1-3; perhaps TRBD1 as D (5 bases). The germline V gene encodes CDR1 SGHAT and CDR2 FQDESV (reference sequence). The CDR3 runs to 15 residues. V gave up 5 bases and J gave up 0 bases, with 11 bases separating them. CDR3 DNA, as far as it was read: TGTGCCAGCAGCGCCTTGACAGCCTCTGGAAACACC. It is translated as CASSALTASGNT. The CDR3 as a whole reads CASSALTASGNTIYF. Together with reference TRBV11-1 and TRBJ1-3, the CDR3 gives the full variable domain: EAEVAQSPRYKITEKSQAVAFWCDPISGHATLYWYRQILGQGPELLVQFQDESVVDDSQLPKDRFSAERLKGVDSTLKIQPAELGDSAMYLCASSALTASGNTIYFGEGSWLTVV.

This clone was detected many times. The read finishes 3 residues shy of the CDR3 end, and the germline J gene is used to complete it. This chain connects TRBV11-2 to TRBJ1-1; D remains ambiguous. Per the germline V gene, CDR1 is SGHAT and CDR2 is FQNNGV. Trimming cost V 5 bases and J 1 base, with 11 bases left between them. The CDR3 is 14 amino acids. The part of the CDR3 DNA that was read is TGTGCCAGCAGCCGCGGTAACCGGAACACTGAA. Translation: CASSRGNRNTE. From start to end, the CDR3 is CASSRGNRNTEAFF.

This clone was counted ten times or more. The read ends 3 residues before the CDR3 terminus; that terminus is restored from the germline J gene. This sequence joins TRBV20-1 and TRBJ1-1; 8 positions match TRBD1. Germline V gene sequence: CDR1 DFQATT, CDR2 SNEGSKA (reference sequence). The CDR3 has 13 amino acids. With 6 bases clipped from V and 3 bases from J, the junction kept 6 bases outside the gene matches. The DNA read from the CDR3 is TGCAGTGCCGGACAGGGAAGCGACACTGAA. As protein: CSAGQGSDTE. The whole CDR3 protein reads CSAGQGSDTEAFF.

This clone was seen more than once but under ten times. The CDR3 end is not reached by the read, which stops 3 residues before it; the germline J gene fills it in. The chain joins TRBV20-1 to TRBJ1-2; D is undetermined. The germline V and J ends were trimmed by 2 bases and 3 bases, with 19 bases remaining between them. The CDR3 runs to 16 residues. The germline gives CDR1 DFQATT, CDR2 SNEGSKA (reference sequence). The part of the CDR3 DNA that was read is TGCAGTGCTAGACTTAATAGGGTCTTTGGAGACTATGGC. Its protein product is CSARLNRVFGDYG. The entire CDR3 reads CSARLNRVFGDYGYTF.

This clone was counted at least ten times. The read ends 3 residues shy of where the CDR3 ends; the end is completed using the germline J gene. The chain has TRBV7-2 and TRBJ1-2; possible D gene TRBD1, 5 bases. Germline V gene sequence: CDR1 SGHTA, CDR2 FQGNSA. The CDR3 loop spans 15 amino acids. V gave up 3 bases and J gave up 5 bases, with 16 bases separating them. The part of the CDR3 DNA that was read is TGTGCCAGCAGCTTGTCCCCGGGACTGTCTTATGGC. As protein: CASSLSPGLSYG. The full CDR3 protein reads CASSLSPGLSYGYTF.

This clone was recorded at least ten times. An end of the junction differs from the germline gene, which may be a read error. The read gets to within 3 residues of the CDR3 end, and the germline J gene fills in the rest. This sequence joins TRBV4-2 and TRBJ1-3, with D perhaps TRBD1 (5 bases). This CDR3 spans 14 amino acids. The germline gives CDR1 LGHNA, CDR2 YNFKEQ. The sequenced part of the CDR3 DNA is TGCGCCAGCAGCCCGGACAAGTGGGGAAACACC. Protein product: CASSPDKWGNT. The whole CDR3 is CASSPDKWGNTIYF.

Comment on this clone: The observed sequence ends 3 residues before the CDR3 terminus, with the missing tail filled in from the germline J gene. This rearrangement joins TRBV11-3 to TRBJ1-6; no definite D call. The CDR3 length is 12 residues. CDR1 is SGHNT and CDR2 is YENEEA in the germline V gene. Trimming cost V 0 bases and J 9 bases, with 3 bases left between them. Partial CDR3 DNA: TGTGCCAGCAGCTTAGACAGTTCACCC. It translates to CASSLDSSP. In full, the CDR3 reads CASSLDSSPLHF. Supplemented by reference TRBV11-3 and TRBJ1-6, the full variable domain reads EAGVVQSPRYKIIEKKQPVAFWCNPISGHNTLYWYLQNLGQGPELLIRYENEEAVDDSQLPKDRFSAERLKGVDSTLKIQPAELGDSAVYLCASSLDSSPLHFGNGTRLTVT.

Of note for this clone: The missing CDR3 end, 3 residues past where the read stops, is filled in from the germline J gene. This rearrangement joins TRBV5-8 to TRBJ2-7; the D gene is possibly TRBD1 (5 bases). The V gene's germline CDR1 is SGHTS and CDR2 YDEGEE. The V gene lost 7 bases and the J gene lost 0 bases, with 8 bases spanning the gap. The CDR3 extends over 12 amino acids. The covered CDR3 bases are TGTGCCAGCGGTGGGGCCTCCTACGAG. Translating gives CASGGASYE. The CDR3, in full, reads CASGGASYEQYF.

This clone occurred many times. Read coverage stops 3 residues before the CDR3 terminus; the germline J gene supplies the remainder. J is TRBJ2-3 and V is TRBV2, with 7 nucleotides matching TRBD1. Germline V CDR1 and CDR2: SNHLY, FYNNEI. CDR3 length: 14 residues. V lost 6 bases, J lost 1 base, and 4 bases stayed unmatched. The CDR3: CASRDRVGTDTQYF. Incomplete CDR3 DNA: TGTGCCAGCAGAGACAGGGTGGGCACAGATACG.

The sample holds many counts of this clone. At one boundary the junction diverges from the germline segment, which might be a read error. The read stops 3 residues short of the end of the CDR3; the missing end is completed from the germline J gene. This chain connects TRBV7-7 to TRBJ2-5; perhaps TRBD2 as D (7 bases). CDR3 length: 15 amino acids. Germline loops: CDR1 SSHAT, CDR2 FNYEAQ (reference sequence). This chain's CDR3 is CASSLGGLFQETQYF. The CDR3 bases that were read are TGTGCTAGCAGCTTAGGGGGACTATTCCAAGAGACC.

This clone was seen ten or more times. The read is 3 residues too short to cover the CDR3 end, so that end is filled in from the germline J gene. J is TRBJ2-1 and V is TRBV10-3; 7 nucleotides agree with TRBD2. CDR1 and CDR2 (germline): ENHRY, SYGVKD. The CDR3 spans 15 residues. With 3 bases clipped from V and 6 bases from J, the junction kept 8 bases outside the gene matches. The part of the CDR3 DNA that was read is TGTGCCATCAGTGACCACTTACGCGGGGGCAATGAG. As protein: CAISDHLRGGNE. The entire CDR3 protein is CAISDHLRGGNEQFF.

This clone occurred many times. The read terminates 3 residues ahead of where the CDR3 ends, so the germline J gene completes it. The chain joins TRBV6-2 or TRBV6-3 to TRBJ1-1; possible D gene TRBD1, 6 bases. V was clipped by 6 bases and J by 5 bases, with 16 bases between them. Per the germline V gene, CDR1 is MNHEY and CDR2 is SVGEGT. The CDR3 is made up of 14 amino acids. The CDR3 loop is CASSPQGPRTEAFF. CDR3 DNA, as far as it was read: TGTGCCAGCAGCCCACAGGGCCCCAGGACTGAA.

This clone has at least ten counts. The CDR3 is cut off 3 residues early in the read; its end comes from the germline J gene. The rearrangement joins TRBV5-4 to TRBJ2-2; TRBD1 aligns across 12 bases. The CDR3 runs to 15 residues. Germline trimming cut 3 bases from V and 9 bases from J; bases unmatched to any gene: 6. Per the germline V gene, CDR1 is SGHNT and CDR2 is YYREEE (reference sequence). Partial CDR3 DNA: TGTGCCAGCAGCTCGCCGGGACAGGGGGCATGGGAG. Translation gives CASSSPGQGAWE. The complete CDR3 reads CASSSPGQGAWELFF.

There are many counts of this clone. The missing CDR3 end, 3 residues past where the read stops, is filled in from the germline J gene. The V gene is TRBV7-8, the J gene TRBJ2-7, with TRBD1 as a possible D gene (6 bases). Germline loops: CDR1 SGHVS, CDR2 FQNEAQ. This CDR3 comprises 14 residues. Between the trimmed V and J ends, which lost 2 bases and 6 bases, there was a span of 14 bases. The sequenced part of the CDR3 DNA is TGTGCCAGCAGCTTACCAGGGGCCCAGTCCGAG. Amino acid sequence: CASSLPGAQSE. The CDR3 reads in full as CASSLPGAQSEQYF.

At least ten counts were recorded for this clone. The sequence runs out 3 residues before the end of the CDR3; the remainder is reconstructed from the germline J gene. V usage is TRBV20-1 and J usage is TRBJ2-6, with a tentative D call TRBD2 (5 bases). Germline CDR1 is DFQATT and CDR2 is SNEGSKA (reference sequence). The V gene lost 3 bases and the J gene lost 1 base, with 13 bases spanning the gap. The CDR3 contains 16 residues. The sequenced part of the CDR3 DNA is TGCAGTGCTAGGCCGGTTCCGGGGTCTGGGGCCAACGTC. Residues: CSARPVPGSGANV. The full CDR3 reads CSARPVPGSGANVLTF.